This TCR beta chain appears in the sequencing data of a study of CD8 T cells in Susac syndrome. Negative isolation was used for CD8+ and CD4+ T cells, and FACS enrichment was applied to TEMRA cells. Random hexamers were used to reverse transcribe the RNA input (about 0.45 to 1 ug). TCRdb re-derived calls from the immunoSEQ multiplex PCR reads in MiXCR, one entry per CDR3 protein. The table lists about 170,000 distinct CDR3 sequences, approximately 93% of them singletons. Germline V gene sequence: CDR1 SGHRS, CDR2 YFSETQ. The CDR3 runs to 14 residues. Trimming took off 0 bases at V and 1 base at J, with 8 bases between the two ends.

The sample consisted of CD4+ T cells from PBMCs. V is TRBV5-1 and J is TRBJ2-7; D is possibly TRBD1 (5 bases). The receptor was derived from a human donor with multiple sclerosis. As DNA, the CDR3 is TGCGCCAGCAGCTTGGGACGGACATCCTACGAGCAGTACTTC. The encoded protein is CASSLGRTSYEQYF.